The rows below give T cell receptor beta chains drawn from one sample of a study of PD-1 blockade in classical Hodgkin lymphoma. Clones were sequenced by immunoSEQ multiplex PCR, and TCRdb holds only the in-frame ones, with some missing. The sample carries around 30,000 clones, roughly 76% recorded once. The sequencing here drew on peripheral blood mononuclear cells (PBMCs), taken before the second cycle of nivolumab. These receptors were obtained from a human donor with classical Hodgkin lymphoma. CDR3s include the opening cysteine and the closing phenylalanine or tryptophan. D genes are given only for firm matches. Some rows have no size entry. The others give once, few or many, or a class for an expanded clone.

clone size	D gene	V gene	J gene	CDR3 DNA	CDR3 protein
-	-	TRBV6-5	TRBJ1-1	TGTGCCAGCACCTTACATCGTGGACGGAACACTGAAGCTTTCTTT	CASTLHRGRNTEAFF
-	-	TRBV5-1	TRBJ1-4	TGCGCCAGCAGCTTGTCCCACGGAGGGGCAACTAATGAAAAACTGTTTTTT	CASSLSHGGATNEKLFF
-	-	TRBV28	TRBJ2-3	TGTGCCAGCAGTCTCCCTTACACAGGGTCTCTCACAGATACGCAGTATTTT	CASSLPYTGSLTDTQYF
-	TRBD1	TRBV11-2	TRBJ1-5	TGTGCCACTGACAGGGGGGATAGCAATCAGCCCCAGCATTTT	CATDRGDSNQPQHF
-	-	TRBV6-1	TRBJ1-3	TGTGCCAGCAGTGCCCTATCTGGAAACACCATATATTTT	CASSALSGNTIYF
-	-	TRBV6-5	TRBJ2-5	TGTGCCAGCAGTTACATAGCACGAGAGACCCAGTACTTC	CASSYIARETQYF
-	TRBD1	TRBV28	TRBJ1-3	TGTGCCAGCAGACCCCAGGGACAGGGGTCTGGAAACACCATATATTTT	CASRPQGQGSGNTIYF
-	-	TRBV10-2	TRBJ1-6	TGCGCCAGCACCCTGGACAGTGTAGGAGGTTCACCCCTCCACTTT	CASTLDSVGGSPLHF
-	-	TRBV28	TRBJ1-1	TGTGCCAGCAACGGGGCCGTAGAAGCTTTCTTT	CASNGAVEAFF
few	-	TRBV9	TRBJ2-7	TGTGCCAGCAGCGCACGGGGGTACTCCTACGAGCAGTACTTC	CASSARGYSYEQYF
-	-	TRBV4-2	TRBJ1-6	TGTGCCAGCACCGAGGGTTTCTCCTATAATTCACCCCTCCACTTT	CASTEGFSYNSPLHF
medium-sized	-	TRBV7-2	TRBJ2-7	TGTGCCAGCAGCTTATATGGTACCTACGAGCAGTACTTC	CASSLYGTYEQYF